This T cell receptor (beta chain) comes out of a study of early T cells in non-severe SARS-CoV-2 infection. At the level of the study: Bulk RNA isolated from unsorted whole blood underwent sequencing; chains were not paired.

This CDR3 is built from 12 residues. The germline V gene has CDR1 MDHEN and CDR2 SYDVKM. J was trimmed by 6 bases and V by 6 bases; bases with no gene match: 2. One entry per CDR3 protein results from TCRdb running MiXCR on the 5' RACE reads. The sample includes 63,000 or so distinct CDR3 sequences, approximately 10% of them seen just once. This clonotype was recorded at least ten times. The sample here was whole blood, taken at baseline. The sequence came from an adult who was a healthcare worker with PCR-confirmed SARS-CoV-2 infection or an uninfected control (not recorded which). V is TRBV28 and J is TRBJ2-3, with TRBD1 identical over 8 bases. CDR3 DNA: TGTGCCAGCAGACAGGGGGACGATACGCAGTATTTT. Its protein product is CASRQGDDTQYF.